These 7 T cell receptor beta chains were all obtained from the same sample, sequenced in a study of cytotoxic CD8 clonotypes in ibrutinib-treated CLL. Sequencing was performed with immunoSEQ multiplex PCR; in TCRdb, only in-frame clones are kept and a portion is missing. The sample holds over 120,000 clones, more than 75% seen once. The sample consisted of PBMCs, taken after 36 months of ibrutinib treatment. The receptors stem from a human donor with chronic lymphocytic leukemia.

The V gene is TRBV19, the J gene TRBJ1-2; possibly TRBD1 for D (5 bases). V lost 3 bases, J lost 8 bases, and 22 bases lay in between. This CDR3 has 16 residues. Germline CDR1 is LNHDA and CDR2 is SQIVND (reference sequence). CDR3 nucleotides: TGTGCCAGTAGTATCAGGGCCTCCACCACAGTGTTCGGCTACACCTTC. The encoded protein is CASSIRASTTVFGYTF.

Only one count was recorded for this clone. This rearrangement joins TRBV2 to TRBJ2-7; tentative D call: TRBD2 (6 bases). CDR1 is SNHLY and CDR2 is FYNNEI in the germline V gene. Trimming took 4 bases from V and 0 from J, leaving 22 bases between them. There are 18 residues in the CDR3. The CDR3 region has the DNA TGTGCCAGCAGTGCGGGACTTCTCACAGAGGGAATCTCCTACGAGCAGTACTTC. Its translation: CASSAGLLTEGISYEQYF.

This clone has a single count. This rearrangement joins TRBV25-1 to TRBJ2-2; D might be TRBD2 (6 bases). V lost 1 base, J lost 7 bases, and 16 bases lay in between. Germline CDR1 MGHDK, CDR2 SYGVNS. CDR3 length: 16 amino acids. The CDR3 region is CASSEWKRGDFGELFF. CDR3 nucleotides: TGTGCCAGCAGTGAATGGAAGCGCGGGGATTTCGGGGAGCTGTTTTTT.

The chain links TRBV2 to TRBJ1-2; D unclear. The CDR3 is 12 residues long. Germline assignment: CDR1 SNHLY and CDR2 FYNNEI. V lost 1 base and J 4 bases, leaving 4 bases between the germline ends. The CDR3 is CASSEVGYGYTF. The CDR3 DNA reads TGTGCCAGCAGTGAAGTGGGCTATGGCTACACCTTC.

J is TRBJ1-2 and V is TRBV28; 7 nucleotides match TRBD1. Per germline, CDR1 MDHEN and CDR2 SYDVKM. V was pared by 3 bases and J by 8 bases, with 9 bases of the junction left unmatched. The CDR3 runs 14 residues. CDR3 sequence reads: CASSLGDREGGYTF. The CDR3 region has the DNA TGTGCCAGCAGTTTGGGTGACAGGGAGGGCGGCTACACCTTC.

With respect to this clone: The same CDR3 arises from other DNA sequences in this sample as well. The CDR3 loop is CASSRGHQETQYF. CDR3 nucleotide sequence: TGTGCCAGCTCACGGGGACACCAAGAGACCCAGTACTTC. The genes are TRBV18 and TRBJ2-5; TRBD1 or TRBD2 may be the D gene (5 bases each). The germline V gene has CDR1 KGHSH and CDR2 LQKENI. V lost 4 bases, J lost 0 bases, and 6 bases lay in between. The CDR3 is 13 amino acids.

V is TRBV9 and J is TRBJ1-1; D remains unclear. The V end lost 0 bases, the J end lost 4 bases, and 16 bases lay between the germline ends. The CDR3 covers 16 residues. Germline CDR1 reads SGDLS; CDR2 reads YYNGEE. Here the CDR3 reads CASSVVMGAVFTEAFF. CDR3 nucleotides: TGTGCCAGCAGCGTAGTTATGGGTGCGGTATTCACTGAAGCTTTCTTT.